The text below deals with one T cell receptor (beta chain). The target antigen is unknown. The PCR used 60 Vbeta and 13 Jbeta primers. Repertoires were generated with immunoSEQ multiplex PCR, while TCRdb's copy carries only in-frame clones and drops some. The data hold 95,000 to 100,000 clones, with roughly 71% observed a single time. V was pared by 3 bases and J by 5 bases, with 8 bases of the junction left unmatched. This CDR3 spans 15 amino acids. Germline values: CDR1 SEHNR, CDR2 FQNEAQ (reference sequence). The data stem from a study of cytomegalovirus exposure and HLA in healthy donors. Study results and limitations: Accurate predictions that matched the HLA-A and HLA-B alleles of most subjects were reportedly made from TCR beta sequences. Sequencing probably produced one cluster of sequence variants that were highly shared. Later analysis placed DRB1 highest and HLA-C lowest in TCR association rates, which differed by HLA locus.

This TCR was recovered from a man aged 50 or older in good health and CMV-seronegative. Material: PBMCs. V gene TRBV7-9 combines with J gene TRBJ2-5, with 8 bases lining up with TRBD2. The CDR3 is CASSFFGSGVETQYF. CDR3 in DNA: TGTGCCAGCAGCTTTTTTGGTAGCGGGGTCGAGACCCAGTACTTC.